This entry describes one T cell receptor beta chain. Antigen specificity is unknown. This sample is drawn from a study of T cell responses to AZD1222 COVID-19 vaccine. Turning to the study itself: Pooled together were second doses at about 4 or about 12 weeks.

This CDR3 has 13 residues. The germline gives CDR1 GTSNPN, CDR2 SVGIG (reference sequence). V gave up 4 bases and J gave up 3 bases, with 9 bases separating them. Clones were read by immunoSEQ multiplex PCR, and TCRdb kept only the in-frame ones, dropping some. Of about 130,000 clones in the sample, under 95% were seen once. Study-wide results and caveats: Vaccination with two AZD1222 doses was followed by a rise in Spike-specific TCR breadth and depth. The span of vaccine-associated CD4 TCRs extended across spike, with dominance at 160-218 and 743-854. Possibly, clonal diversity was underestimated; donors were largely white British and included more females.

The chain is built from TRBV30 and TRBJ1-4; D call uncertain. This receptor was identified in an adult in good health. The starting material was peripheral blood, obtained on day 0 of AZD1222 vaccination. CDR3 loop: CAWKGRPNEKLFF. CDR3 coding DNA: TGTGCCTGGAAAGGGAGACCTAATGAAAAACTGTTTTTT.